There are a few counts of the clone carrying this T cell receptor (beta chain). Its specificity is not known. The sample comes from a study of OX40 agonist ivuxolimab in advanced cancers. Autoimmune disease history or systemic immunosuppression meant exclusion. Produced via immunoSEQ multiplex PCR; TCRdb's table is partial and in-frame only. The sample consists of tens of thousands of clones, roughly 89% of them appearing once. In germline, CDR1 is MDHEN, CDR2 SYDVKM. The V end was cut by 5 bases, the J end by 6 bases, with 6 bases between. The length of the CDR3 is 11 residues. General study points: No determination was made of the antigen specificity of the expanded peripheral T cells. On average, a greater number of expanded clones characterised CD8+ T cells relative to CD4+. Certain nonresponders likewise exhibited a low normalized T-cell clonal expansion.

Sequenced here: CD4+ or CD8+ T cells sorted from blood, sampled in a trial of the OX40 agonist ivuxolimab. V and J are TRBV28 and TRBJ2-3; D perhaps matches TRBD2 (5 bases). The TCR sequence derives from an adult with an advanced solid tumor such as melanoma, head and neck, liver or kidney cancer. The CDR3 here is CASSRGDTQYF. DNA for the CDR3: TGTGCCAGCAGTCGCGGGGATACGCAGTATTTT.